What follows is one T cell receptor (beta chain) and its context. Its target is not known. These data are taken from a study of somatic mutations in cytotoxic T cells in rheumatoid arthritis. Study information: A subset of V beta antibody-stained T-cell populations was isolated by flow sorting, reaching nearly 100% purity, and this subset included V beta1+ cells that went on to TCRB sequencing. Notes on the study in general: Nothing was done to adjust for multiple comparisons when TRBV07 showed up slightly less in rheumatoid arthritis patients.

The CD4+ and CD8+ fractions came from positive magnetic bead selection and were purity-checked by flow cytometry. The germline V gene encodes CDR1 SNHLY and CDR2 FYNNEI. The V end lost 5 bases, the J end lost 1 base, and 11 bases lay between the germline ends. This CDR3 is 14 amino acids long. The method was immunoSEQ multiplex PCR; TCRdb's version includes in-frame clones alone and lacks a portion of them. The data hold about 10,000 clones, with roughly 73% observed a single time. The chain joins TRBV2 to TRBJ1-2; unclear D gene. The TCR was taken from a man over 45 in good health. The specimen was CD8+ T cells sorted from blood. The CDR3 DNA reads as TGTGCCAGCAGTCCCGGGTTAATTAACTATGGCTACACCTTC. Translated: CASSPGLINYGYTF.